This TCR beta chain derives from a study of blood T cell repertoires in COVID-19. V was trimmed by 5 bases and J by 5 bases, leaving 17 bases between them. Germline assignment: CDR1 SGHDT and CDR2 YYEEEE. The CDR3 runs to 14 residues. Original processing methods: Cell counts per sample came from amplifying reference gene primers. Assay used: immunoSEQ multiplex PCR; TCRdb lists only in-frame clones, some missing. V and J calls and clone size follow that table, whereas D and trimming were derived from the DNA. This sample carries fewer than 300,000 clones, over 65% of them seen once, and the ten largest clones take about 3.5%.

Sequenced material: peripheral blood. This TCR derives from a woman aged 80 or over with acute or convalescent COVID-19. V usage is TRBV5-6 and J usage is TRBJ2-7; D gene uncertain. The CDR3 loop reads CASRVVRGGDEQYF. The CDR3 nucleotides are TGTGCCAGCAGGGTGGTAAGAGGCGGCGACGAGCAGTACTTC.